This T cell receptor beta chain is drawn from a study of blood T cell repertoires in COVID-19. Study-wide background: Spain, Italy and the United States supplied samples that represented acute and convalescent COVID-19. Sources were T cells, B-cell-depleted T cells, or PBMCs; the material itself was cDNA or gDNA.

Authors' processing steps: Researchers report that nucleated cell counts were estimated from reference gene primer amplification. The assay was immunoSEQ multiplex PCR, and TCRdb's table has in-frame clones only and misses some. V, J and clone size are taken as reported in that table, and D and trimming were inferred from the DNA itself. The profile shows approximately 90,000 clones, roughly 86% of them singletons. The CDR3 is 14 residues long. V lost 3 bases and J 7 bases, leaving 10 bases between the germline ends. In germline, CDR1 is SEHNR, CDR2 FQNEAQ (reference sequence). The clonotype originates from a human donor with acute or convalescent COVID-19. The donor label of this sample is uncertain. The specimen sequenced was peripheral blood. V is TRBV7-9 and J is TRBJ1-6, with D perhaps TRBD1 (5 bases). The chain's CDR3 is CASSFDSENSPLHF. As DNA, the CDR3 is TGTGCCAGCAGCTTCGACAGTGAAAATTCACCCCTCCACTTT.